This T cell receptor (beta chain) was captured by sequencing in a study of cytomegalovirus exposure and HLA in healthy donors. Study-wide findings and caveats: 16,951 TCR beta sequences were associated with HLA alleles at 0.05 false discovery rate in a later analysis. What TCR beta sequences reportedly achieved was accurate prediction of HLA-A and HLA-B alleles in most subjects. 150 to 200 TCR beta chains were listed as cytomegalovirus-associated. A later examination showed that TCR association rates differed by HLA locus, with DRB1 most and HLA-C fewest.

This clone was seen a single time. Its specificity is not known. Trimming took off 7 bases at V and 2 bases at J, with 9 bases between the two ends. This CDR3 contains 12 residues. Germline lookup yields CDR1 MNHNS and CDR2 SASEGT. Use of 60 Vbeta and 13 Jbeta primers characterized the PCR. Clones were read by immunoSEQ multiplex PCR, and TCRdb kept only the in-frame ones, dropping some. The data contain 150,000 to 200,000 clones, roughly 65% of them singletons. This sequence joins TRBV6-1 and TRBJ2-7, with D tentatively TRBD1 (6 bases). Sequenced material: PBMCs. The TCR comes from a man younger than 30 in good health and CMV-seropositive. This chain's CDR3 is CASTGQAYEQYV. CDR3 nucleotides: TGTGCCAGCACGGGACAAGCCTACGAGCAGTACGTC.